This T cell receptor (beta chain) was captured in a study of technical replicates of blood from a handful of donors. The V end was cut by 2 bases, the J end by 0 bases, with 8 bases between. The CDR3 consists of 15 residues. In germline, CDR1 is MNHNS, CDR2 SASEGT. Assay used: immunoSEQ multiplex PCR; TCRdb lists only in-frame clones, some missing. The sample has nearly 95,000 clones; 95% to 97% are singletons. This receptor was identified in a human donor in good health. The chain employs TRBV6-1 and TRBJ1-3; D unclear. What was sequenced was T cells isolated from PBMCs. CDR3 sequence (DNA): TGTGCCAGCAGTGAACGGCGGCTCTCTGGAAACACCATATATTTT. Protein sequence: CASSERRLSGNTIYF.